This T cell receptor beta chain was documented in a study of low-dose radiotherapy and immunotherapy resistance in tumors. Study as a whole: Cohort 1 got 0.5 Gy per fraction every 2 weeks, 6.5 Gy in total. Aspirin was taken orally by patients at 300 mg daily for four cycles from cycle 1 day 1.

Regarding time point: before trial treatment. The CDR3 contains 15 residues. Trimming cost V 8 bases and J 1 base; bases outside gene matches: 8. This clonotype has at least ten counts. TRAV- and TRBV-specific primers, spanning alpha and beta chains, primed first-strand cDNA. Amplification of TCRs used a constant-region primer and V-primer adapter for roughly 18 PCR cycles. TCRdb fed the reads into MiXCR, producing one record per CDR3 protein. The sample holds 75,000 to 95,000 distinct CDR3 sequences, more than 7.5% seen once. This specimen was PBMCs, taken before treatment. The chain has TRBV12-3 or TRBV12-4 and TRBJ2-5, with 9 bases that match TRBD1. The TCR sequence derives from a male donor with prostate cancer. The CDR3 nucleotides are TGTGCCAGCCGCCCCGGGACAGGGAGCCAAGAGACCCAGTACTTC. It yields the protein CASRPGTGSQETQYF.